The 14 T cell receptor beta chains below were found in one sample sequenced in a study of vaccination effects on CD4 cells after COVID-19. Under the ViraFEST assay, PBMC were stimulated with viral peptide pools so that antigen-specific CD4+ T cells expanded. Sequencing was performed afterwards. At the end of 9 to 11 days of culture, CD4+ T cells were isolated. Subjects were given two BNT162b2 or mRNA-1273 vaccine doses. Clones were read by immunoSEQ multiplex PCR, and TCRdb kept only the in-frame ones, dropping some. The sample has roughly 41,000 clones; 65% to 75% are singletons. Antigens of these TCRs are unknown. The material was CD4+ T cells from PBMCs cultured with HCoV-OC43 spike peptides, obtained after COVID-19 vaccination. Subset reported: HCoV-OC43 spike overlapping peptide pool stimulation. Receptor source: a human donor who received a COVID-19 vaccine.

The chain recombines TRBV6-6 with TRBJ1-5; D uncertain. The V end was cut by 0 bases, the J end by 1 base, with 4 bases between. CDR1 is MNHNY and CDR2 is SVGAGI in the germline V gene (reference sequence). The CDR3 is made up of 14 amino acids. The CDR3 nucleotides read TGTGCCAGCAGTTACTCGAGGAGCAATCAGCCCCAGCATTTT. It specifies CASSYSRSNQPQHF.

The chain joins TRBV6-1 to TRBJ2-6; 12 bases are a match to TRBD1. In germline, CDR1 is MNHNS, CDR2 SASEGT. The CDR3 is 20 residues long. V was pared by 2 bases and J by 4 bases, with 12 bases of the junction left unmatched. The CDR3 coding sequence is TGTGCCAGCAGTGAAAACCGGGACAGGGGGCATGGAGGGGGGGCCAACGTCCTGACTTTC. Translation gives CASSENRDRGHGGGANVLTF.

The chain is built from TRBV7-9 and TRBJ2-1; D is perhaps TRBD1 (6 bases). V lost 2 bases and J 10 bases, leaving 12 bases between the germline ends. This CDR3 contains 13 residues. Per the germline V gene, CDR1 is SEHNR and CDR2 is FQNEAQ (reference sequence). CDR3 protein: CASSLYLGGEQFF. The DNA of the CDR3 is TGTGCCAGCAGCTTATACCTTGGGGGCGAGCAGTTCTTC.

This clone was counted once. The rearrangement joins TRBV7-8 to TRBJ2-7, with no clear D. The CDR3 runs 12 residues. Germline V gene lookup returns CDR1 SGHVS and CDR2 FQNEAQ. The V end was cut by 5 bases, the J end by 5 bases, with 10 bases between. The DNA of the CDR3 is TGTGCCAGCAGCCTAAATCTAGACGAGCAGTACTTC. Protein: CASSLNLDEQYF.

The J gene is TRBJ1-4, the V gene TRBV7-9; possible D gene TRBD1, 5 bases. Germline V lookup: CDR1 SEHNR, CDR2 FQNEAQ (reference sequence). Trimming took off 1 base at V and 7 bases at J, with 16 bases between the two ends. The CDR3 spans 16 residues. CDR3 coding DNA: TGTGCCAGCAGCTTAGTTATTTGGCAGGGAGGTGAAAAACTGTTTTTT. Translating gives CASSLVIWQGGEKLFF.

This clone was recorded a few times. The rearrangement uses TRBV19 and TRBJ2-3; tentative D call: TRBD1 (6 bases). This CDR3 spans 15 amino acids. Germline CDR1 reads LNHDA; CDR2 reads SQIVND (reference sequence). The V and J ends lost 3 bases and 2 bases respectively, with 12 bases between them. The CDR3 loop reads CASSMDSIDTDTQYF. The DNA for the CDR3 is TGTGCCAGTAGTATGGACAGTATAGACACAGATACGCAGTATTTT.

Here the CDR3 DNA reads TGTGCCAGCAGCTGGAGGGGAGGTGAGACCCAGTACTTC. This gives the protein CASSWRGGETQYF. The chain has TRBV11-2 and TRBJ2-5; D might be TRBD2 (6 bases). Trimming left V 4 bases short and J 5 bases short, with 11 bases between. Germline V gene sequence: CDR1 SGHAT, CDR2 FQNNGV. This CDR3 comprises 13 residues.

The chain has TRBV5-1 and TRBJ2-5; a weak D match, TRBD2 (5 bases). Between the trimmed V and J ends, which lost 2 bases and 5 bases, there was a span of 10 bases. CDR3 length: 13 residues. Germline loops: CDR1 SGHRS, CDR2 YFSETQ. In DNA, the CDR3 is TGCGCCAGCAGCTTTACTAGACTTGAGACCCAGTACTTC. As protein: CASSFTRLETQYF.

V usage is TRBV29-1 and J usage is TRBJ2-3, with TRBD2 identical over 10 bases. Germline-derived CDR1 and CDR2 are SQVTM and ANQGSEA. The length of the CDR3 is 15 residues. Germline trimming cut 5 bases from V and 0 bases from J; bases unmatched to any gene: 5. The CDR3 loop reads CSVWERGGSTDTQYF. For the CDR3, the DNA is TGCAGCGTTTGGGAGCGGGGGGGTAGCACAGATACGCAGTATTTT.

The CDR3 loop is CATRGVNYGYTF. In nucleotides, the CDR3 is TGTGCCACGAGAGGGGTAAACTATGGCTACACCTTC. The V gene is TRBV7-9, the J gene TRBJ1-2; TRBD1 is a possible D gene (5 bases). Germline-derived CDR1 and CDR2 are SEHNR and FQNEAQ (reference sequence). The V and J ends lost 10 bases and 2 bases respectively, with 11 bases between them. The CDR3 runs to 12 residues.

The genes are TRBV30 and TRBJ1-3, with D uncertain. V dropped 0 bases and J dropped 4 bases, with 7 bases sitting between them. This CDR3 comprises 13 residues. CDR1 and CDR2 (germline): GTSNPN, SVGIG (reference sequence). Written as DNA, the CDR3 is TGTGCCTGGAGTGTAATGGTCGGAAACACCATATATTTT. This sequence encodes CAWSVMVGNTIYF.

The chain uses TRBV6-4 and TRBJ1-1; possibly TRBD1 for D (5 bases). The V end lost 5 bases, the J end lost 1 base, and 8 bases lay between the germline ends. The CDR3 is 13 residues long. CDR1 is MRHNA and CDR2 is SNTAGT in the germline V gene. The CDR3 spells CASSRTQNTEAFF. DNA of the CDR3: TGTGCCAGCAGTCGGACACAGAACACTGAAGCTTTCTTT.

This rearrangement joins TRBV27 to TRBJ2-1; no reliable D call. This CDR3 has 15 residues. Germline V gene lookup returns CDR1 MNHEY and CDR2 SMNVEV (reference sequence). Trimming took 3 bases from V and 4 from J, leaving 13 bases between them. The CDR3 reads CASSLEPSGYNEQFF. The CDR3 DNA reads TGTGCCAGCAGTTTGGAACCCTCGGGTTACAATGAGCAGTTCTTC.

This clone appeared a single time. The chain is built from TRBV21-1 and TRBJ2-3; TRBD2 is taken as the D call from the table, unchecked against the DNA. TRBV21-1 is a documented pseudogene. This CDR3 spans 19 amino acids. CDR3 protein: CASSTGTSGSLTSTDTQYF. The CDR3 coding sequence is TGTGCCAGCAGCACGGGGACTAGCGGATCCCTGACTAGCACAGATACGCAGTATTTT.